Listed below are T cell receptor beta chains from one sample, sequenced in a study of T-cell reconstitution after alpha-beta-depleted transplantation in children. TCRdb called the PCR reads again in MiXCR, with one record for every CDR3 protein. The sample lists about 610,000 distinct CDR3 sequences; approximately 10% were seen once. The sample was PBMCs from the stem cell graft donor, taken from the stem cell graft. These receptors all come from a human donor who donated a stem cell graft to a child with acute myeloid leukemia. CDR3s include the opening cysteine and the closing phenylalanine or tryptophan. Each record gives: V gene, clone size, J gene, CDR3 protein. Clone size is stated in some rows and not others, as once, few, many or a class when expanded.

v_call: TRBV30
clone_size: .
j_call: TRBJ2-3
cdr3_aa: CAWILQLAGSTDTQYF

v_call: TRBV6-1
clone_size: few
j_call: TRBJ1-5
cdr3_aa: CASSEVTGHNQPQHF

v_call: TRBV6-5
clone_size: .
j_call: TRBJ2-1
cdr3_aa: CASSSPQGEQFF

v_call: TRBV7-2
clone_size: .
j_call: TRBJ2-3
cdr3_aa: CATAAGGDTQYF

v_call: TRBV9
clone_size: many
j_call: TRBJ1-1
cdr3_aa: CASSVAGADTEAFF

v_call: TRBV20-1
clone_size: few
j_call: TRBJ2-7
cdr3_aa: CSARAPGGSAKSIYEQYF

v_call: TRBV6-5
clone_size: many
j_call: TRBJ2-3
cdr3_aa: CASSYSPDRGTDTQYF

v_call: TRBV12-3/TRBV12-4
clone_size: .
j_call: TRBJ2-3
cdr3_aa: CASSLPTTYTQYF

v_call: TRBV20-1
clone_size: many
j_call: TRBJ2-3
cdr3_aa: CSARGYGLAGTTQYF

v_call: TRBV20-1
clone_size: many
j_call: TRBJ2-5
cdr3_aa: CSARIKIRYQETQYF

v_call: TRBV4-2
clone_size: few
j_call: TRBJ2-5
cdr3_aa: CASSQERSSGELQETQYF

v_call: TRBV29-1
clone_size: .
j_call: TRBJ2-1
cdr3_aa: CSAGGRYYNEQFF

v_call: TRBV25-1
clone_size: .
j_call: TRBJ2-1
cdr3_aa: CASSEVRTAGAEVEQFF

v_call: TRBV5-6
clone_size: once
j_call: TRBJ2-4
cdr3_aa: CAMGPGLLCKNIQYF

v_call: TRBV7-9
clone_size: few
j_call: TRBJ2-1
cdr3_aa: CASWALTYNEQFF

v_call: TRBV15
clone_size: .
j_call: TRBJ2-1
cdr3_aa: CATNPRMGPAGANEQFF

v_call: TRBV7-2
clone_size: .
j_call: TRBJ2-3
cdr3_aa: CASSLQPTDTQYF

v_call: TRBV2
clone_size: few
j_call: TRBJ2-7
cdr3_aa: CASSSGTIGAYEQYF

v_call: TRBV7-3
clone_size: few
j_call: TRBJ2-1
cdr3_aa: CASSPTFLAGDHNEQFF

v_call: TRBV5-1
clone_size: .
j_call: TRBJ2-5
cdr3_aa: CASSLASLAGGETQYF

v_call: TRBV15
clone_size: .
j_call: TRBJ1-2
cdr3_aa: CATSTGQNYGYTF

v_call: TRBV6-1
clone_size: many
j_call: TRBJ2-5
cdr3_aa: CASREIETQYF

v_call: TRBV7-7
clone_size: many
j_call: TRBJ2-1
cdr3_aa: CASSPWKTSGKYNEQFF

v_call: TRBV20-1
clone_size: few
j_call: TRBJ1-4
cdr3_aa: CSAVTGQRTNEKLFF

v_call: TRBV28
clone_size: many
j_call: TRBJ2-7
cdr3_aa: CASTIAGDTVEQYF

v_call: TRBV28
clone_size: many
j_call: TRBJ1-5
cdr3_aa: CASSLIREGNQPQHF

v_call: TRBV25-1
clone_size: many
j_call: TRBJ1-6
cdr3_aa: CASRSGSYNSPLHF

v_call: TRBV10-3
clone_size: few
j_call: TRBJ2-5
cdr3_aa: CAISDLGQDQETQYF

v_call: TRBV28
clone_size: few
j_call: TRBJ1-2
cdr3_aa: CASSVTWRGPNYGYTF

v_call: TRBV4-3
clone_size: .
j_call: TRBJ2-7
cdr3_aa: CASSQQQVSGEQYF

v_call: TRBV28
clone_size: .
j_call: TRBJ2-1
cdr3_aa: CASTGQGGYNEQFF

v_call: TRBV25-1
clone_size: .
j_call: TRBJ2-6
cdr3_aa: CASSDMSGTAGNVLTF

v_call: TRBV20-1
clone_size: .
j_call: TRBJ2-6
cdr3_aa: CSAAHGSGANVLTF

v_call: TRBV7-9
clone_size: .
j_call: TRBJ2-1
cdr3_aa: CASSLGPGDGEQSF

v_call: TRBV7-2
clone_size: many
j_call: TRBJ2-1
cdr3_aa: CASSFRTSGMGDEQFF

v_call: TRBV6-2/TRBV6-3
clone_size: few
j_call: TRBJ2-4
cdr3_aa: CASSYSREGPKNIQYF

v_call: TRBV3-1
clone_size: .
j_call: TRBJ1-2
cdr3_aa: CASSLETNLYGYTF

v_call: TRBV4-3
clone_size: .
j_call: TRBJ1-1
cdr3_aa: CASSQAPGMNTEAFF

v_call: TRBV28
clone_size: many
j_call: TRBJ1-1
cdr3_aa: CASSLEHRNTEAFF

v_call: TRBV20-1
clone_size: many
j_call: TRBJ2-2
cdr3_aa: CSARDNRGVNFFTGELFF

v_call: TRBV27
clone_size: few
j_call: TRBJ1-2
cdr3_aa: CASSLFSGTNYGYTF

v_call: TRBV20-1
clone_size: few
j_call: TRBJ2-5
cdr3_aa: CSASSGELGYQETQYF